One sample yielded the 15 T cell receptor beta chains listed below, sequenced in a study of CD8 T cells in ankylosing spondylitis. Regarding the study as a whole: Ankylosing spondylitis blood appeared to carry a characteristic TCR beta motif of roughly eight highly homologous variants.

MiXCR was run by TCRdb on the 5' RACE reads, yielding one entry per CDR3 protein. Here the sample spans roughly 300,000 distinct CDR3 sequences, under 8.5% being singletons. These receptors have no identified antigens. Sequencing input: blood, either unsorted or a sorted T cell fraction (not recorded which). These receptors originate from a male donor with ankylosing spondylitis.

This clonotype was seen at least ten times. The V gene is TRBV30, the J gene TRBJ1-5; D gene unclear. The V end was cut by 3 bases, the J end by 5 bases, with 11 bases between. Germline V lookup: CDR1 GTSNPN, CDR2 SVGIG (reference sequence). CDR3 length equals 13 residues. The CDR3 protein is CAWRPGRDQPQHF. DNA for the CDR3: TGTGCCTGGAGACCCGGGCGCGATCAGCCCCAGCATTTT. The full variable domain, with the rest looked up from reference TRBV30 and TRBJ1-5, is SQTIHQWPATLVQPVGSPLSLECTVEGTSNPNLYWYRQAAGRGLQLLFYSVGIGQISSEVPQNLSASRPQDRQFILSSKKLLLSDSGFYLCAWRPGRDQPQHFGDGTRLSIL.

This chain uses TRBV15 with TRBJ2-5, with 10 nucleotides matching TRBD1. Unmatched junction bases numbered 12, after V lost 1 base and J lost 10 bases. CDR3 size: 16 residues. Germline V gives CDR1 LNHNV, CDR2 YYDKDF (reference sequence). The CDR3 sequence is CATSRVGDRGLGDQYF. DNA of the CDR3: TGTGCCACCAGCAGAGTTGGGGACAGGGGTCTCGGGGACCAGTACTTC.

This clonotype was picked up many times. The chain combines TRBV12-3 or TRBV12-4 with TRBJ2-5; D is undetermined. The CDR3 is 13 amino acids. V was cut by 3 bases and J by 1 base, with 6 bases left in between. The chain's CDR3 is CASSLASQETQYF. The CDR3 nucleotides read TGTGCCAGCAGTTTGGCCAGCCAAGAGACCCAGTACTTC.

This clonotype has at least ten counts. CDR3 amino acids: CSAEVPGELFF. The CDR3 region has the DNA TGCAGCGCTGAGGTCCCCGGGGAGCTGTTTTTT. The chain employs TRBV29-1 and TRBJ2-2; D is unclear. Deletions cut 7 bases from V and 6 bases from J, with 9 bases between. CDR1 SQVTM and CDR2 ANQGSEA come from the germline V gene. The CDR3 length is 11 residues.

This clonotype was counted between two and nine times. Here the CDR3 DNA reads TGCGCCAGCAGCCAAGACGACAGCTTGGTGGAGACCCAGTACTTC. The encoded protein is CASSQDDSLVETQYF. V and J are TRBV4-1 and TRBJ2-5; the D gene is possibly TRBD1 (5 bases). Germline CDR1 is MGHRA and CDR2 is YSYEKL. The CDR3 length is 15 residues. Trimming left V 0 bases short and J 5 bases short, with 13 bases between.

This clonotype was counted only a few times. The CDR3 DNA reads as TGTGCCATCAGTGCTAGCGGTCTGAGCACAGATACGCAGTATTTT. This codes for CAISASGLSTDTQYF. This chain links TRBV10-3 with TRBJ2-3, with TRBD2 matching over 7 bases. The V segment lost 4 bases and the J segment 0 bases; nucleotides outside the gene matches: 4. The CDR3 sequence is 15 residues long. Germline-derived CDR1 and CDR2 are ENHRY and SYGVKD.

CDR3 nucleotides: TGCAGTGCTAGGAAGGGGGCGGGGGAGACCCAGTACTTC. It specifies CSARKGAGETQYF. The chain joins TRBV20-1 to TRBJ2-5, with D possibly being TRBD1 (7 bases). There are 13 residues in the CDR3. The germline gives CDR1 DFQATT, CDR2 SNEGSKA (reference sequence). V lost 3 bases and J lost 5, with 13 bases in between.

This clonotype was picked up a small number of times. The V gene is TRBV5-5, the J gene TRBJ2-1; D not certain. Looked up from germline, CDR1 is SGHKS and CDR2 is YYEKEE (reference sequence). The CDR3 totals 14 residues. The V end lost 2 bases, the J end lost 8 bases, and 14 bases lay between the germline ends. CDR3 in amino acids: CASSFGPLPYEQFF. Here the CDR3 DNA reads TGTGCCAGCAGCTTTGGACCGTTGCCCTATGAGCAGTTCTTC.

The chain's CDR3 is CSVGAGYGYTF. CDR3 DNA: TGCAGCGTTGGTGCAGGCTACGGCTACACCTTC. The chain carries TRBV29-1 and TRBJ1-2; D is uncertain. Trimming removed 4 bases from V and 8 bases from J, with 11 bases in between. This CDR3 is built from 11 residues. Per germline, CDR1 SQVTM and CDR2 ANQGSEA.

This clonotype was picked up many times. The CDR3 spells CASNTSGSGDGAYEQYF. The CDR3 nucleotides are TGTGCCAGCAACACCTCCGGATCGGGAGACGGTGCCTACGAGCAGTACTTC. V gene TRBV6-4 combines with J gene TRBJ2-7; D possibly corresponds to TRBD2 (6 bases). The CDR3 loop spans 17 amino acids. Germline-derived CDR1 and CDR2 are MRHNA and SNTAGT. The V and J ends lost 7 bases and 2 bases respectively, with 24 bases between them.

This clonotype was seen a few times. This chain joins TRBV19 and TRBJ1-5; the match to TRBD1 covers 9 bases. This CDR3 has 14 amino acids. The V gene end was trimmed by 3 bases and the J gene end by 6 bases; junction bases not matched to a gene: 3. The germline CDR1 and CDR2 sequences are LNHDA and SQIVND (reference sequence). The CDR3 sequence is CASSIGTGPQPQHF. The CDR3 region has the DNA TGTGCCAGTAGTATCGGGACAGGGCCTCAGCCCCAGCATTTT.

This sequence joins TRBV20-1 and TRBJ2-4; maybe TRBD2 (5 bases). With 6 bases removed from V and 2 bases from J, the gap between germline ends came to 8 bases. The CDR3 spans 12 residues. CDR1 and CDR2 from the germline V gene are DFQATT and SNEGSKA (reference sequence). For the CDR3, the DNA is TGCAGTGCAACGGGGACCAAAAACATTCAGTACTTC. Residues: CSATGTKNIQYF.

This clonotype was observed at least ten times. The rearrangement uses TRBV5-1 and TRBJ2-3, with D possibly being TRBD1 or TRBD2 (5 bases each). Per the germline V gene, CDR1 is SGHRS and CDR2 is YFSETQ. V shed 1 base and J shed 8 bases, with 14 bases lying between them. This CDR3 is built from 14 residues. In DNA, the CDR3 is TGCGCCAGCAGCTTGAACGGGGATAGGGGTACGCAGTATTTT. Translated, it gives CASSLNGDRGTQYF. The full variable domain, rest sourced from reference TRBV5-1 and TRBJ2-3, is KAGVTQTPRYLIKTRGQQVTLSCSPISGHRSVSWYQQTPGQGLQFLFEYFSETQRNKGNFPGRFSGRQFSNSRSEMNVSTLELGDSALYLCASSLNGDRGTQYFGPGTRLTVL.

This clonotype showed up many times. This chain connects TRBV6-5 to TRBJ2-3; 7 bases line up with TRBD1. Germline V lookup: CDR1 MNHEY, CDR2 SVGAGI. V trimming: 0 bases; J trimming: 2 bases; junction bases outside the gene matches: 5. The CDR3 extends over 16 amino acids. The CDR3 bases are TGTGCCAGCAGTTACTCCTGGACAGGAACCACAGATACGCAGTATTTT. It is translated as CASSYSWTGTTDTQYF.

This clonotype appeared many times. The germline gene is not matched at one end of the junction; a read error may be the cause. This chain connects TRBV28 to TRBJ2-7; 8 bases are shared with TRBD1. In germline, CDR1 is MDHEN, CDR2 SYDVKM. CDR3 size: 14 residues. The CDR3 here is CANSLSDRAYEQYF. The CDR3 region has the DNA TGTGCCAACAGTTTGTCGGACAGGGCATACGAGCAGTACTTC.